The rows below give T cell receptor beta chains drawn from one sample of a study of cytomegalovirus exposure and HLA in healthy donors. Assay: immunoSEQ multiplex PCR; the TCRdb copy retains only in-frame clones and omits some. The sample carries roughly 230,000 clones, about 90% recorded once. Source material: PBMCs. Receptors originate from a woman in her 30s in good health and CMV-seronegative. The conserved cysteine and the conserved F or W are not part of the CDR3 here. Each record gives: V gene, D gene, clone size, J gene, CDR3 protein. A D gene is named only where the DNA matches it firmly. For some rows the clone size is stated as once, few or many, or as a class when expanded; others skip it.

>TRBV27|.|.|TRBJ2-7
ASSLGRAYEQY
>TRBV4-1|.|.|TRBJ2-7
ASSQAGSSSYEQY
>TRBV5-5|.|.|TRBJ2-7
ASSLSTYEQY
>TRBV5-4|.|.|TRBJ2-4
ASSLVTENIQY
>TRBV11-3|TRBD1|once|TRBJ2-7
ASSEEGAGGLYEQY
>TRBV4-1|TRBD2|once|TRBJ2-2
ASSHFIAGAGELF
>TRBV4-3|TRBD2|.|TRBJ2-1
ASSQVTSGGRNEQF
>TRBV14|.|.|TRBJ2-6
ASSQMGSGANVLT
>TRBV7-3|TRBD2|.|TRBJ2-5
ASSSGLAEETQY
>TRBV5-3|.|.|TRBJ1-2
ARLRTVTIGYT
>TRBV5-4|.|once|TRBJ2-5
ASSEGQTQY
>TRBV29-1|TRBD1|.|TRBJ2-7
SAWGTGTNEQY
>TRBV29-1|.|.|TRBJ1-1
STGPTGMDTEAF
>TRBV30|TRBD2|.|TRBJ2-7
AWNNGGGYEQY
>TRBV6-1|TRBD2|.|TRBJ2-1
ASSEGLAGTLLYNEQF
>TRBV11-3|.|.|TRBJ2-7
ASSLPESVGSLEYEQY
>TRBV27|TRBD1|.|TRBJ2-3
ASSRDSTSTDTQY
>TRBV7-9|TRBD2|.|TRBJ2-2
ASRGSSGSVNTGELF
>TRBV5-4|.|.|TRBJ2-7
ASSQDKYEQY
>TRBV19|.|.|TRBJ2-7
ASRSGIHEQY
>TRBV5-6|TRBD2|.|TRBJ2-3
ASSPGLGVDTQY
>TRBV7-9|.|few|TRBJ2-7
ASSLRETYEQY